This T cell receptor beta chain was retrieved from a study of cytomegalovirus exposure and HLA in healthy donors. The study, taken as a whole, reports: When analyzed later, the rates of TCR association showed variation by HLA locus, with DRB1 the most and HLA-C the fewest. Researchers reportedly found TCR beta sequences accurately predicted most subjects' HLA-A and HLA-B alleles. What a later analysis showed was that several of the most significant clusters appeared linked to common viral pathogens. Presence/absence analyses assumed roughly uniform sequencing depth across donors.

Researchers ran the PCR with 60 Vbeta and 13 Jbeta primers. TCRdb keeps only in-frame clones here, not all; method: immunoSEQ multiplex PCR. This table holds some 100,000 clones, about 75% found once. Turning to this clone: Its antigen is not known.

In germline, CDR1 is MNHNS, CDR2 SASEGT. The V and J ends lost 7 bases and 7 bases, in that order; junction bases with no gene match: 4. CDR3 size: 13 residues. Input material: PBMCs. V gene TRBV6-1 combines with J gene TRBJ1-6, with 7 bases aligning to TRBD1. This clonotype originated in a male donor in good health and CMV-seropositive. The CDR3 DNA follows: TGTGCCAGCACCCGACAGGGAAATTCACCCCTCCACTTT. Protein: CASTRQGNSPLHF.